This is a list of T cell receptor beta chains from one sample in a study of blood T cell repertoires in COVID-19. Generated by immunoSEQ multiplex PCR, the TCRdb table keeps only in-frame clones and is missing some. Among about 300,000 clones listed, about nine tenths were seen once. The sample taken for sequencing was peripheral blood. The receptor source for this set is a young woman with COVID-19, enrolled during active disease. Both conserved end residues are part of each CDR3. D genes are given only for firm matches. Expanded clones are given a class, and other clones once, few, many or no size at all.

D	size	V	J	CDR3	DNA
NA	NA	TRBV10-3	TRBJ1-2	CAIAPRTVSYGYTF	TGTGCCATCGCCCCCCGGACAGTTTCCTATGGCTACACCTTC
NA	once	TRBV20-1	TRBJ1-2	CSAEVEGGYTF	TGCAGTGCGGAGGTAGAGGGTGGCTACACCTTC
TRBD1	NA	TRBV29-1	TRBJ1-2	CSVVAGGVHGYTF	TGCAGCGTTGTTGCAGGGGGCGTCCATGGCTACACCTTC
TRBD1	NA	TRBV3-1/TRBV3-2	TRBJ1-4	CASSQYGQGNEKLFF	TGTGCCAGCAGCCAATACGGACAGGGAAATGAAAAACTGTTTTTT
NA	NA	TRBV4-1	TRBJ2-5	CASSRDGEETQYF	TGCGCCAGCAGTCGGGATGGTGAAGAGACCCAGTACTTC
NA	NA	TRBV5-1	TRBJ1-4	CASSLDSTNEKLFF	TGCGCCAGCAGCTTGGACAGCACTAATGAAAAACTGTTTTTT
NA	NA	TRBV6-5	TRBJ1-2	CASSYETGSSYGYTF	TGTGCCAGCAGTTACGAGACGGGTAGCAGCTATGGCTACACCTTC
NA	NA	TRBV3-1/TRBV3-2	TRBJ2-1	CASSPGSIGQFF	TGTGCCAGCAGCCCGGGGTCCATCGGGCAGTTCTTC
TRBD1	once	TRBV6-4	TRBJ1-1	CASSDLGMDRVNTEAFF	TGTGCCAGCAGTGACTTGGGTATGGACAGGGTGAACACTGAAGCTTTCTTT
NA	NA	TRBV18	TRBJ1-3	CASSPQSGSGNTIYF	TGTGCCAGCTCACCACAATCAGGCTCTGGAAACACCATATATTTT
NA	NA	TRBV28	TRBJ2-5	CASRGGGQETQYF	TGTGCCAGCAGGGGAGGGGGCCAAGAGACCCAGTACTTC
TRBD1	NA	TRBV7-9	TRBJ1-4	CASSAPGQGGEKLFF	TGTGCCAGCAGCGCGCCGGGACAGGGGGGTGAAAAACTGTTTTTT
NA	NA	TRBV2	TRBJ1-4	CASSGRSIATNEKLFF	TGTGCCAGCAGTGGTCGGTCGATAGCAACTAATGAAAAACTGTTTTTT
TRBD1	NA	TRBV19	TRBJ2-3	CASRSGGQGLGTQYF	TGTGCCAGCCGCTCAGGGGGACAAGGGTTGGGTACGCAGTATTTT
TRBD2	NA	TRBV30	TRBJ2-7	CAWSADSGGNYEQYF	TGTGCCTGGAGTGCGGATAGCGGGGGCAACTACGAGCAGTACTTC
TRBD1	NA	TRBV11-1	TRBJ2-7	CASSQGTGFPYEQYF	TGTGCCAGCAGCCAAGGGACAGGCTTTCCCTACGAGCAGTACTTC
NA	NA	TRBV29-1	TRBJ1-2	CSVDGDTNYGYTF	TGCAGCGTTGATGGGGACACTAACTATGGCTACACCTTC
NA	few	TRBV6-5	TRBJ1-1	CASRVRDTAFGEAFF	TGTGCCAGCAGGGTCCGGGACACGGCCTTCGGTGAAGCTTTCTTT
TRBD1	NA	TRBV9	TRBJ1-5	CASSPGTGALNQPQHF	TGTGCCAGCAGCCCCGGGACAGGGGCGCTTAATCAGCCCCAGCATTTT
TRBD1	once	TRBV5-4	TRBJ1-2	CASSLEATGSGGYTF	TGTGCCAGCAGCTTGGAGGCGACAGGGTCTGGTGGCTACACCTTC
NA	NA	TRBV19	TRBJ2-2	CASSMNRANTGELFF	TGTGCCAGTAGTATGAACAGGGCGAACACCGGGGAGCTGTTTTTT
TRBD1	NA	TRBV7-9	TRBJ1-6	CASRDRGSRNSPLHF	TGTGCCAGCCGGGACAGGGGATCCCGAAATTCACCCCTCCACTTT